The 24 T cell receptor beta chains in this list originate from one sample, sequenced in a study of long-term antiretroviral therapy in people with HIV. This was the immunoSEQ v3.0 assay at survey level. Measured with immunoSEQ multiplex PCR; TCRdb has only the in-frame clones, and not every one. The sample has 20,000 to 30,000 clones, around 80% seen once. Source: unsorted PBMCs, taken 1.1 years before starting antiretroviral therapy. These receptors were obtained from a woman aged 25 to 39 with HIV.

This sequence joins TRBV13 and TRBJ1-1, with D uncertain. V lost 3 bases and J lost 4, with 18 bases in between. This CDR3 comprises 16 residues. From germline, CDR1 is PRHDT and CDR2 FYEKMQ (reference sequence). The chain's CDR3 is CASSFLTTGEGTEAFF. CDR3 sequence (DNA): TGTGCCAGCAGCTTTCTAACCACGGGCGAGGGCACTGAAGCTTTCTTT.

For the CDR3, the DNA is TGTGCCAGCAGCGCGGGGACAGGCAACACTGAAGCTTTCTTT. Residues: CASSAGTGNTEAFF. This sequence joins TRBV9 and TRBJ1-1; 8 bases are shared with TRBD1. CDR1 and CDR2 (germline): SGDLS, YYNGEE. This CDR3 has 14 amino acids. V dropped 3 bases and J dropped 2; count of bases not matched to a gene: 3.

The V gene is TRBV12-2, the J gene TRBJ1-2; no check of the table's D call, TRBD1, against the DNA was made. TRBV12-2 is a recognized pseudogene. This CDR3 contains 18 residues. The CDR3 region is CASRLADKDRLTNYGYTF. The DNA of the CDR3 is TGTGCAAGTCGCTTAGCTGACAAGGACAGACTCACTAACTATGGCTACACCTTC.

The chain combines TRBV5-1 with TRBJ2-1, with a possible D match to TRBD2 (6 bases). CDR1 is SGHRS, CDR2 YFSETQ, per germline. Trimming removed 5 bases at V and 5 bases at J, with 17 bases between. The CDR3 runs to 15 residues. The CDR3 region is CASRQGTQGNNEQFF. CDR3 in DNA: TGCGCCAGCAGACAAGGGACTCAAGGAAACAATGAGCAGTTCTTC.

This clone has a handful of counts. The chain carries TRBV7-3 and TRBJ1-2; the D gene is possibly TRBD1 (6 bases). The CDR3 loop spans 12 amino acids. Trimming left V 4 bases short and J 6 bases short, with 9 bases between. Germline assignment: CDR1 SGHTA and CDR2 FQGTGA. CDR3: CASSSPGDGYTF. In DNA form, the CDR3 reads TGTGCCAGCAGCTCCCCAGGGGATGGCTACACCTTC.

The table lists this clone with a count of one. CDR3 in DNA: TGTGCCAGCAGCCCCGGGGAGGCACTAGAAGCTTTCTTT. Translating gives CASSPGEALEAFF. The chain is built from TRBV7-2 and TRBJ1-1; D call uncertain. Germline V lookup: CDR1 SGHTA, CDR2 FQGNSA. The CDR3 spans 13 residues. V was clipped by 5 bases and J by 8 bases, with 15 bases between them.

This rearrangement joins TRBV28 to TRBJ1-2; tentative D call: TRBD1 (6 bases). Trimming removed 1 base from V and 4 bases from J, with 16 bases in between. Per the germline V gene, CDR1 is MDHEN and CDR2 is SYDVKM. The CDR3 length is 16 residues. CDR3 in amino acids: CASSLLSLGGLYGYTF. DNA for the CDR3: TGTGCCAGCAGTTTATTGTCGCTGGGGGGGCTCTATGGCTACACCTTC.

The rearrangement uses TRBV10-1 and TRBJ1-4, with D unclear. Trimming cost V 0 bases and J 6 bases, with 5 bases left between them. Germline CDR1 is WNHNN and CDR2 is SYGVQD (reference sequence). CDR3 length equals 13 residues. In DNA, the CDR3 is TGCGCCAGCAGTGAGTCATCCGATGAAAAACTGTTTTTT. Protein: CASSESSDEKLFF.

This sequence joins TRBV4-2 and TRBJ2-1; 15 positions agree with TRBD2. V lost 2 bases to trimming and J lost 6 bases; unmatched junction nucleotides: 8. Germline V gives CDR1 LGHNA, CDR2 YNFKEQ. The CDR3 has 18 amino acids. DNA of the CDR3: TGTGCCAGCAGCCAAAGGACTAGCGGGGGGGCCGGGATCAATGAGCAGTTCTTC. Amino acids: CASSQRTSGGAGINEQFF.

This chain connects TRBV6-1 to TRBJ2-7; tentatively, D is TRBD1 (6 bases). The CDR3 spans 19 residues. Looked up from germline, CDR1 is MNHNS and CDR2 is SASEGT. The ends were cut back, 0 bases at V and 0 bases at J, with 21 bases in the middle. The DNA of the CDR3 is TGTGCCAGCAGTGAAGCGCTAGGGTCAGTGGACAGAAGCTCCTACGAGCAGTACGTC. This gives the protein CASSEALGSVDRSSYEQYV.

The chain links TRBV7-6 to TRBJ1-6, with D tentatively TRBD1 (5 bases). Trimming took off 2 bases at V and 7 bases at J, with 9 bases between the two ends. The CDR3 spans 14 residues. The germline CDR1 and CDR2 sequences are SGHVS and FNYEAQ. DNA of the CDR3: TGTGCCAGCAGCTTACTGACAGCCAATTCACCCCTCCACTTT. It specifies CASSLLTANSPLHF.

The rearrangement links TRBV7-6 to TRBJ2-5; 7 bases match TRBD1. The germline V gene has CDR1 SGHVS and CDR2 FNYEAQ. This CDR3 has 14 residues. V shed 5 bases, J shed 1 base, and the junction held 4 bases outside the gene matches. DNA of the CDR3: TGTGCCAGCAGCCCCGGGACAGCCCAAGAGACCCAGTACTTC. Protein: CASSPGTAQETQYF.

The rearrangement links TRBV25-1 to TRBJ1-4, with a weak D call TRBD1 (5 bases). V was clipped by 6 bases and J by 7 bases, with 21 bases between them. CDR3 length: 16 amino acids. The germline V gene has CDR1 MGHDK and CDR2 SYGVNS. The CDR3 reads CASRPQESNLGEKLFF. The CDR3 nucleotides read TGTGCCAGCAGACCACAGGAGTCCAATCTAGGTGAAAAACTGTTTTTT.

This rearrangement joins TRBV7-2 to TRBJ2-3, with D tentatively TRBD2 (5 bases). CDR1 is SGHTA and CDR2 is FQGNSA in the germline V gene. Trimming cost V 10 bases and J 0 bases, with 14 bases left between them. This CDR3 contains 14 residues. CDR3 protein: CANKRLLSTDTQYF. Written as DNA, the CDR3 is TGTGCCAACAAGCGGTTACTTAGCACAGATACGCAGTATTTT. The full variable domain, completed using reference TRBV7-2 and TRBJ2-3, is GAGVSQSPSNKVTEKGKDVELRCDPISGHTALYWYRQSLGQGLEFLIYFQGNSAPDKSGLPSDRFSAERTGGSVSTLTIQRTQQEDSAVYLCANKRLLSTDTQYFGPGTRLTVL.

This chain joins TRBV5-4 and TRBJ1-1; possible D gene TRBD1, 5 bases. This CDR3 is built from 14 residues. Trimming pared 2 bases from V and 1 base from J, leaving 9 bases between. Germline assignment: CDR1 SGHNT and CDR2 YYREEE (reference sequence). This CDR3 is CASSLDSGNTEAFF. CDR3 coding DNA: TGTGCCAGCAGCTTAGACAGTGGGAACACTGAAGCTTTCTTT.

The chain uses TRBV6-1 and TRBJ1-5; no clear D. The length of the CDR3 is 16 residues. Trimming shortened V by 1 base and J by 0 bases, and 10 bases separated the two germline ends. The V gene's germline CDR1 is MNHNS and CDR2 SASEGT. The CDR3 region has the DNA TGTGCCAGCAGTGAAGAAGACCCGTATAGCAATCAGCCCCAGCATTTT. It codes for CASSEEDPYSNQPQHF.

The CDR3 loop is CAGSETQYF. The CDR3 DNA sequence: TGTGCCGGTAGCGAGACCCAGTACTTC. The V and J genes are TRBV9 and TRBJ2-5, with D uncertain. The germline gives CDR1 SGDLS, CDR2 YYNGEE. The CDR3 length is 9 residues. With 10 bases removed from V and 5 bases from J, the gap between germline ends came to 6 bases.

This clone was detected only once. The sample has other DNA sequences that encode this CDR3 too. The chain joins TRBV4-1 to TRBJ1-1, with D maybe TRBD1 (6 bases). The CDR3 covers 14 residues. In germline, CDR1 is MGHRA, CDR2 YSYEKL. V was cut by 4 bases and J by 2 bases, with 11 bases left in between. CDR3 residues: CASSLGHSNTEAFF. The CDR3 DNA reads TGCGCCAGCAGCCTGGGACACTCAAACACTGAAGCTTTCTTT.

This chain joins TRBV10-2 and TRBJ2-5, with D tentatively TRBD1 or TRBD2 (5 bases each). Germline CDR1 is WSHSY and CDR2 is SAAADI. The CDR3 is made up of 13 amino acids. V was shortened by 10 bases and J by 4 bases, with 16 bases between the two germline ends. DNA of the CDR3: TGCGCCATGTCCCGAGGGGTAGGAGAGACCCAGTACTTC. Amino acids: CAMSRGVGETQYF.

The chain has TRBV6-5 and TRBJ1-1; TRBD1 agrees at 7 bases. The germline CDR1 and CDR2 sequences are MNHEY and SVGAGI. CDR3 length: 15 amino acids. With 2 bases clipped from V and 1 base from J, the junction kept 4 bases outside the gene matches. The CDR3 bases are TGTGCCAGCAGTTACGAGCCAGGGGGGAACACTGAAGCTTTCTTT. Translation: CASSYEPGGNTEAFF.

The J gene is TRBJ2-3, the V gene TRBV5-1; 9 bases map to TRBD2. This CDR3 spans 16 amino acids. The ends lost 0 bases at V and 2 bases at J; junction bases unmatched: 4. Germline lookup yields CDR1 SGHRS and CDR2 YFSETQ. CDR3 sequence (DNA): TGCGCCAGCAGCTTGGGCTCTAGCGGGGTCACAGATACGCAGTATTTT. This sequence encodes CASSLGSSGVTDTQYF.

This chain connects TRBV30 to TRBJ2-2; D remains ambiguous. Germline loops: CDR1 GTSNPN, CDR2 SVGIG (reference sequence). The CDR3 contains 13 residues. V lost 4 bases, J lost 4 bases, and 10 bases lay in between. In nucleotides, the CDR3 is TGTGCCTGGACAGGTGAATCCACCGGGGAGCTGTTTTTT. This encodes CAWTGESTGELFF.

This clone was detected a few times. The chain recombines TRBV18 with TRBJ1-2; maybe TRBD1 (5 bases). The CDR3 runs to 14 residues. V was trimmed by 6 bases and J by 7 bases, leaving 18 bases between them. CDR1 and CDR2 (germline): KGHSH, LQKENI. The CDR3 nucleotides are TGTGCCAGCTCCAGGTCTGGGGGACCGGCTGGCTACACCTTC. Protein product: CASSRSGGPAGYTF.

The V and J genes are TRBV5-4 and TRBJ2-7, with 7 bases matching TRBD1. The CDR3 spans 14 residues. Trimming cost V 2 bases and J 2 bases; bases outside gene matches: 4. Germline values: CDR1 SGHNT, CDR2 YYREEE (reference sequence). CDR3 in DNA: TGTGCCAGCAGCTTACCGGGACAGACCTACGAGCAGTACTTC. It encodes CASSLPGQTYEQYF.